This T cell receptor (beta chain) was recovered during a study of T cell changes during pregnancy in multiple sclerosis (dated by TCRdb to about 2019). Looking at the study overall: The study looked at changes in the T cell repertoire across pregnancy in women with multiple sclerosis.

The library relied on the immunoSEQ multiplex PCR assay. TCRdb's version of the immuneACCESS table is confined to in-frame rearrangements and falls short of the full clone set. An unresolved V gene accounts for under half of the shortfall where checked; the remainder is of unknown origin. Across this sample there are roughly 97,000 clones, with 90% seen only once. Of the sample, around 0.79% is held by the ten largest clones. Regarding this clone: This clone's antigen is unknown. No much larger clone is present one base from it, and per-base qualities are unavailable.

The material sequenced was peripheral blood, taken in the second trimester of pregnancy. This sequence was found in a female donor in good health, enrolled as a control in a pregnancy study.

The nucleotide sequence reads as follows: TGTGCCAGCAGCTTGGCCCCCGATCCTATGAACACTGAAGCTTTCTTT. It translates to CASSLAPDPMNTEAFF. In this chain, TRBV5-4 is recombined with TRBJ1-1; no D segment can be confidently identified. CDR1 and CDR2, looked up from the germline V gene (reference sequence), are SGHNT and YYREEE. CDR3 length: 16 amino acids, cysteine to phenylalanine. Of the read, only the CDR3 DNA is kept; its 48 bases are in frame from base 1. A distance of 12 bases separates the germline ends of V and J, which lose 0 bases and 0 bases respectively. The CDR3 plus the reference TRBV5-4 and TRBJ1-1 genes for the other parts give the full variable domain: ETGVTQSPTHLIKTRGQQVTLRCSSQSGHNTVSWYQQALGQGPQFIFQYYREEENGRGNFPPRFSGLQFPNYSSELNVNALELDDSALYLCASSLAPDPMNTEAFFGQGTRLTVV.